This TCR beta chain was sequenced for a study of T cell clonality in common variable immunodeficiency. General study results and limits: Compared with controls, CVID subjects had fewer shared TCRbeta clones. T cell subpopulation sequencing would be needed to explain CVID clonality. CVID patient heterogeneity limited repertoire-clinical complication correlations. In common variable immunodeficiency, TCR beta chains reportedly carried fewer deletions and N-nucleotide insertions.

The repertoire was sequenced with immunoSEQ multiplex PCR; TCRdb's copy has only in-frame clones and lacks some. The sample presents tens of thousands of clones, none singletons. In its sample, this clone was seen a few times. Its matching antigen is unknown. The CDR3 end falls 3 residues outside the read, so it is completed with the germline J gene. The CDR3 has 14 amino acids. Germline lookup yields CDR1 LNHDA and CDR2 SQIVND (reference sequence). The TCR originated in a person aged 18 to 75 in good health. The V and J genes are TRBV19 and TRBJ2-4, with D maybe TRBD1 (6 bases). Sequenced material: peripheral blood mononuclear cells. CDR3 residues: CASSPSGGYYGQYF. Partial CDR3 DNA: TGTGCCAGTAGCCCCAGTGGGGGCTACTATGGT.